The present TCR beta chain was sequenced within a study of T cells in narcolepsy. V lost 4 bases to trimming and J lost 6 bases; unmatched junction nucleotides: 9. CDR3 length equals 16 residues. The germline V gene has CDR1 LGHNA and CDR2 YNFKEQ. The table came from immunoSEQ multiplex PCR; TCRdb's copy has only in-frame clones and leaves some out. The sample carries 26,000 or so clones, 75% to 85% recorded once. This clone was counted only a few times. Its antigen is as yet unknown. Whole-study results and caveats: No autoreactive T cell clone sequences appeared in some memory CD4+ repertoires. Autoreactive HCRT-specific and TRIB2-specific clonotypes were marked in same-patient CSF-versus-blood CD4+ comparisons.

The rearrangement uses TRBV4-2 and TRBJ1-1; 12 bases fit TRBD1. Sequencing was performed on CD45RA- memory CD4+ T cells from PBMCs. This sequence originates from a human donor with narcolepsy. This chain's CDR3 is CASSRRLGQGASEAFF. DNA for the CDR3: TGTGCCAGCAGCCGACGGCTGGGACAGGGGGCATCTGAAGCTTTCTTT.